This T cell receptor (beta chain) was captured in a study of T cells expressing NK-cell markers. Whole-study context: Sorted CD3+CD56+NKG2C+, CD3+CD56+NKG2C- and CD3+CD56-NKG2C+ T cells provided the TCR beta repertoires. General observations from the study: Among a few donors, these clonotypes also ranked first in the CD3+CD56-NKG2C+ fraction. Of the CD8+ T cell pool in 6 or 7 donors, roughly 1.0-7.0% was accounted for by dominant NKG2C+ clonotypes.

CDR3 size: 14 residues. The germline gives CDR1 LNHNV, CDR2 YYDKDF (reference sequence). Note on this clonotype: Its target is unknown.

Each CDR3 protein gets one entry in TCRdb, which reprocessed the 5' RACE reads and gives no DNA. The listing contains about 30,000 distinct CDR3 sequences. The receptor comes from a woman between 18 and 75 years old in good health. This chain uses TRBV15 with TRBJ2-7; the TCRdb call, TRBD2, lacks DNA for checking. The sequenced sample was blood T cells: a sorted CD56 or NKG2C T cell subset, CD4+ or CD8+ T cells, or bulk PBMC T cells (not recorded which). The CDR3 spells CATSETSGAYEQYF. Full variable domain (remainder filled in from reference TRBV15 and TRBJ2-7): DAMVIQNPRYQVTQFGKPVTLSCSQTLNHNVMYWYQQKSSQAPKLLFHYYDKDFNNEADTPDNFQSRRPNTSFCFLDIRSPGLGDTAMYLCATSETSGAYEQYFGPGTRLTVT.